This T cell receptor (beta chain) originates from a study of CD8 T cells in ankylosing spondylitis. Study outcomes and limitations: A TCR beta motif made of about eight highly homologous variants seemed typical of ankylosing spondylitis blood.

TCRdb ran MiXCR on the 5' RACE reads and lists one entry per CDR3 protein. This sample has some 840,000 distinct CDR3 sequences, with about 11% found just once. V was trimmed by 2 bases and J by 3 bases, leaving 10 bases between them. The CDR3 is made up of 13 amino acids. CDR1 is DFQATT, CDR2 SNEGSKA, per germline (reference sequence). This clonotype was observed a handful of times. Its antigen is not identified. The sample comprised blood, either unsorted or a sorted T cell fraction (not recorded which). The sequence derives from a male donor with ankylosing spondylitis. The V and J genes are TRBV20-1 and TRBJ2-5; the D is unclear. The chain's CDR3 is CSARFGVEETQYF. CDR3 sequence (DNA): TGCAGTGCTAGATTTGGGGTCGAAGAGACCCAGTACTTC.